This T cell receptor (beta chain) was recovered during a study of OX40 agonist ivuxolimab in advanced cancers. Study summary: Age averaged about 60 years (range roughly 23 to 85), and 82.7% were male.

Using immunoSEQ multiplex PCR, the repertoire was profiled, and TCRdb retains in-frame clones only, with some absent. The sample records some 44,000 clones, around 87% being singletons. The length of the CDR3 is 15 residues. V gave up 0 bases and J gave up 7 bases, with 15 bases separating them. CDR1 and CDR2 (germline): LGHNA, YSLEER. The chain combines TRBV4-3 with TRBJ1-2; D is uncertain. The sequence was obtained from an adult with an advanced solid tumor such as melanoma, head and neck, liver or kidney cancer. Sequencing used CD4+ or CD8+ T cells sorted from blood, obtained in a trial of the OX40 agonist ivuxolimab. The DNA of the CDR3 is TGCGCCAGCAGCCAAGATAGGTCGGGTGATCTTGGCTACACCTTC. Residues: CASSQDRSGDLGYTF.